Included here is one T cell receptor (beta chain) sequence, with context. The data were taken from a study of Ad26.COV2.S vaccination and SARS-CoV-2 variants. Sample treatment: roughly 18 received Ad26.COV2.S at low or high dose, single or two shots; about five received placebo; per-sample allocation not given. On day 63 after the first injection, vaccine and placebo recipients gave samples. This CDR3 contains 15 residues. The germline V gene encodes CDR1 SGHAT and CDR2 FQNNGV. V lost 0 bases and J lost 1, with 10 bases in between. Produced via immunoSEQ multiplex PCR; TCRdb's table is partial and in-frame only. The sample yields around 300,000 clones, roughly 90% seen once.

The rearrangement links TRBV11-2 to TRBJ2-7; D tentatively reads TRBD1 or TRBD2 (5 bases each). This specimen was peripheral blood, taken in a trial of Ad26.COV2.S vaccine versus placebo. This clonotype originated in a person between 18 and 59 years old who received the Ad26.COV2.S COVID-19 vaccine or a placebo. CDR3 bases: TGTGCCAGCAGCTTAGATTTGGGGGAGTCCTACGAGCAGTACTTC. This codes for CASSLDLGESYEQYF.